The 18 T cell receptor beta chains in this list originate from one sample, sequenced in a study of blood T cell repertoires in COVID-19. Assay used: immunoSEQ multiplex PCR; TCRdb lists only in-frame clones, some missing. The table records around 140,000 clones, over 80% of them present only once. The material sequenced was PBMCs or T cells enriched from blood (not recorded which). These receptors all come from a man aged 55 to 70 who had recovered from COVID-19.

This chain joins TRBV4-2 and TRBJ2-6; D gene unclear. Germline CDR1 LGHNA, CDR2 YNFKEQ. CDR3 length equals 19 residues. Trimming shortened V by 0 bases and J by 4 bases, and 19 bases separated the two germline ends. The CDR3 coding sequence is TGTGCCAGCAGCCAAGAGGGCCTATCCTTGGGTTCGGGGGCCAACGTCCTGACTTTC. It translates to CASSQEGLSLGSGANVLTF.

The rearrangement links TRBV9 to TRBJ2-1, with a tentative D call TRBD2 (6 bases). There are 21 residues in the CDR3. Trimming shortened V by 0 bases and J by 6 bases, and 31 bases separated the two germline ends. Germline CDR1 and CDR2: SGDLS and YYNGEE. Written as DNA, the CDR3 is TGTGCCAGCAGCGTAGGGGGAGGTCAATTAGAACTGAGGACTGGGGGCAATGAGCAGTTCTTC. Translation: CASSVGGGQLELRTGGNEQFF.

The genes are TRBV2 and TRBJ2-7; TRBD2 aligns across 9 bases. Germline CDR1 is SNHLY and CDR2 is FYNNEI. V gave up 3 bases and J gave up 5 bases; unmatched junction bases: 8. The CDR3 is 15 amino acids. DNA of the CDR3: TGTGCCAGCAGTGATTCCAGCGGGAGGCTTCACGAGCAGTACTTC. This translates into CASSDSSGRLHEQYF.

The rearrangement links TRBV19 to TRBJ2-7; 7 bases fit TRBD1. Per the germline V gene, CDR1 is LNHDA and CDR2 is SQIVND (reference sequence). The trim removed 5 bases at V and 3 bases at J, leaving 10 bases unmatched. The CDR3 is 15 residues long. CDR3 nucleotide sequence: TGTGCCAGTAGTTTGACGGGACAGCCTTACTACGAGCAGTACTTC. Translating gives CASSLTGQPYYEQYF.

J is TRBJ2-1 and V is TRBV7-3; TRBD2 matches at 12 bases. CDR1 and CDR2 from the germline V gene are SGHTA and FQGTGA. The CDR3 is 14 residues long. The V gene end was trimmed by 5 bases and the J gene end by 5 bases; junction bases not matched to a gene: 1. CDR3 coding DNA: TGTGCCAGCAGCCGGACTAGCGGGAACAATGAGCAGTTCTTC. It specifies CASSRTSGNNEQFF.

The chain has TRBV4-1 and TRBJ2-3; 14 nucleotides agree with TRBD2. Trimming removed 1 base from V and 5 bases from J; junction bases left unmatched: 2. The V gene's germline CDR1 is MGHRA and CDR2 YSYEKL. This CDR3 is built from 16 residues. CDR3 bases: TGCGCCAGCAGCCAAGGGACTAGCGGGAGGAGAGATACGCAGTATTTT. Its translation: CASSQGTSGRRDTQYF.

The V call is TRBV18, the J call TRBJ1-5; no firm D call. Trimming removed 6 bases from V and 3 bases from J, with 12 bases in between. CDR3 length: 14 residues. The V gene's germline CDR1 is KGHSH and CDR2 LQKENI. CDR3: CASSPSVNNQPQHF. In nucleotides, the CDR3 is TGTGCCAGCTCCCCCTCGGTGAACAATCAGCCCCAGCATTTT. Supplemented by reference TRBV18 and TRBJ1-5, the full variable domain reads NAGVMQNPRHLVRRRGQEARLRCSPMKGHSHVYWYRQLPEEGLKFMVYLQKENIIDESGMPKERFSAEFPKEGPSILRIQQVVRGDSAAYFCASSPSVNNQPQHFGDGTRLSIL.

This chain connects TRBV6-1 to TRBJ2-2; TRBD1 aligns across 7 bases. The germline gives CDR1 MNHNS, CDR2 SASEGT. The CDR3 runs to 13 residues. V shed 6 bases, J shed 6 bases, and the junction held 4 bases outside the gene matches. The CDR3 bases are TGTGCCAGCAGCCCAACAGGGGCCGGGGAGCTGTTTTTT. Translating gives CASSPTGAGELFF.

This chain uses TRBV11-2 with TRBJ1-4; D call uncertain. V was trimmed by 4 bases and J by 2 bases, leaving 17 bases between them. Germline-derived CDR1 and CDR2 are SGHAT and FQNNGV. The CDR3 covers 17 residues. The CDR3 loop is CASSSYGRAGTNEKLFF. Written as DNA, the CDR3 is TGTGCCAGCAGCTCATACGGGAGGGCCGGGACTAATGAAAAACTGTTTTTT.

V usage is TRBV28 and J usage is TRBJ2-2, with D possibly TRBD2 on 5 matching bases. Germline CDR1 and CDR2: MDHEN and SYDVKM. With 3 bases removed from V and 1 base from J, the gap between germline ends came to 21 bases. This CDR3 is 19 amino acids long. The CDR3 region is CASSFRQPYGGGNTGELFF. The CDR3 nucleotides are TGTGCCAGCAGTTTCCGACAACCCTACGGCGGAGGGAACACCGGGGAGCTGTTTTTT.

This CDR3 is CASSEQGGGTEAFF. The CDR3, as DNA: TGTGCCAGCAGCGAACAGGGGGGTGGTACTGAAGCTTTCTTT. The chain recombines TRBV11-2 with TRBJ1-1; 8 bases are a match to TRBD1. Trimming removed 5 bases from V and 5 bases from J; junction bases left unmatched: 7. Germline loops: CDR1 SGHAT, CDR2 FQNNGV. The CDR3 runs to 14 residues.

V gene TRBV7-2 combines with J gene TRBJ2-5; 7 bases agree with TRBD1. The J segment lost 2 bases and the V segment lost 5 bases, leaving 5 bases of the junction unmatched. The CDR3 runs 14 residues. Germline CDR1 SGHTA, CDR2 FQGNSA. The CDR3 loop reads CASSRGQSQETQYF. DNA for the CDR3: TGTGCCAGCAGCCGGGGACAGAGTCAAGAGACCCAGTACTTC. Combining the CDR3 with reference TRBV7-2 and TRBJ2-5 gives the whole variable domain GAGVSQSPSNKVTEKGKDVELRCDPISGHTALYWYRQSLGQGLEFLIYFQGNSAPDKSGLPSDRFSAERTGGSVSTLTIQRTQQEDSAVYLCASSRGQSQETQYFGPGTRLLVL.

The rearrangement uses TRBV7-8 and TRBJ1-6, with a tentative D call TRBD1 (5 bases). CDR3 length: 13 residues. Per germline, CDR1 SGHVS and CDR2 FQNEAQ. Deletions cut 3 bases from V and 9 bases from J, with 9 bases between. DNA of the CDR3: TGTGCCAGCAGCTTGGGGCCTCCTTCACCCCTCCACTTT. Translated, it gives CASSLGPPSPLHF.

The rearrangement joins TRBV9 to TRBJ2-1; TRBD2 matches 11 bases. This CDR3 spans 16 amino acids. V was clipped by 2 bases and J by 9 bases; unmatched bases: 10. In germline, CDR1 is SGDLS, CDR2 YYNGEE. CDR3: CASSVTSGGNSGEQFF. The CDR3 coding sequence is TGTGCCAGCAGCGTTACTAGCGGGGGCAACTCGGGTGAGCAGTTCTTC.

This clone was picked up a small number of times. The V gene is TRBV28, the J gene TRBJ1-2, with D perhaps TRBD1 (6 bases). V was trimmed by 1 base and J by 4 bases, leaving 19 bases between them. Germline CDR1 and CDR2: MDHEN and SYDVKM. The CDR3 loop spans 17 amino acids. Here the CDR3 DNA reads TGTGCCAGCAGTTTATCCTCTAGAGGGATCAGGGGCTATGGCTACACCTTC. Protein: CASSLSSRGIRGYGYTF.

The CDR3 loop is CASSKDPPSLGDYEQYF. As DNA, the CDR3 is TGCGCCAGCAGTAAGGACCCCCCTAGCTTAGGAGACTACGAGCAGTACTTC. This chain connects TRBV5-1 to TRBJ2-7; maybe TRBD2 (5 bases). Trimming removed 5 bases from V and 3 bases from J, with 24 bases in between. CDR1 SGHRS and CDR2 YFSETQ come from the germline V gene. CDR3 length equals 17 residues.

This clone showed up just once. The chain uses TRBV28 and TRBJ1-2, with D tentatively TRBD1 (5 bases). This CDR3 comprises 12 residues. The V end lost 1 base, the J end lost 6 bases, and 6 bases lay between the germline ends. Germline V gives CDR1 MDHEN, CDR2 SYDVKM. The CDR3 loop reads CASSLSGDGYTF. The DNA for the CDR3 is TGTGCCAGCAGTTTATCGGGGGATGGCTACACCTTC.

The chain employs TRBV5-4 and TRBJ2-3, with 10 bases that match TRBD2. This CDR3 has 14 amino acids. The germline V gene has CDR1 SGHNT and CDR2 YYREEE (reference sequence). Germline trimming cut 4 bases from V and 3 bases from J; bases unmatched to any gene: 2. The chain's CDR3 is CASSPGLATDTQYF. The CDR3, as DNA: TGTGCCAGCAGCCCGGGACTAGCGACAGATACGCAGTATTTT.